This TCR beta chain was obtained from a study of human T cells and chemical hapten exposure. The V end lost 2 bases, the J end lost 5 bases, and 7 bases lay between the germline ends. CDR1 is SGHTA and CDR2 is FQGTGA in the germline V gene. CDR3 length: 13 residues. This clonotype was seen more than once but under ten times. TCRdb reprocessed the RACE reads with MiXCR, giving one entry per CDR3 protein. The table lists 350,000 or so distinct CDR3 sequences, around 7% of them singletons. Sample time point: patch test 1, 2 weeks after DPC sensitization. Treatment here: therapeutic diphenylcyclopropenone sensitization with weekly scalp DPC.

The source of this sequence is a woman younger than 35 with alopecia areata. Some clones in this sample may be carry-over from other donors' samples. The chain employs TRBV7-3 and TRBJ1-5; D is uncertain. The sequencing used whole blood, collected in connection with sensitization to the hapten diphenylcyclopropenone (DPC). As DNA, the CDR3 is TGTGCCAGCAGCTTAGGGGTAGATCAGCCCCAGCATTTT. Protein sequence: CASSLGVDQPQHF.